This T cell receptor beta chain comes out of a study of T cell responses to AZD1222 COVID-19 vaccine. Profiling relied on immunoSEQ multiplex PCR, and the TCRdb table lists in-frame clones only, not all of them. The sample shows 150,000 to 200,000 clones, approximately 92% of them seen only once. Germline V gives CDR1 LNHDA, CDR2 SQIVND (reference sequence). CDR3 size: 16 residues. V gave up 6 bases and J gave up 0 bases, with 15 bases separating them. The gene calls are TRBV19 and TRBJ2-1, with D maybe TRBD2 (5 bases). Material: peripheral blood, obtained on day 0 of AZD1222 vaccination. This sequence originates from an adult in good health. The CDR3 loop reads CASRQSGGSSYNEQFF. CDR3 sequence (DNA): TGTGCCAGTAGACAAAGCGGAGGAAGCTCCTACAATGAGCAGTTCTTC. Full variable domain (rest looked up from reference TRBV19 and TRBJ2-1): DGGITQSPKYLFRKEGQNVTLSCEQNLNHDAMYWYRQDPGQGLRLIYYSQIVNDFQKGDIAEGYSVSREKKESFPLTVTSAQKNPTAFYLCASRQSGGSSYNEQFFGPGTRLTVL.